A single TCR beta chain is shown here with its context. The antigen remains undetermined. This sample is drawn from a study of shared clonotypes between healthy human individuals. Study findings and constraints: Enrolling few donors narrowed the genetic and exposure-history diversity that was represented. Sampling involved blood alone; tissue repertoires likely differ.

Only Caucasian adults living in Nashville, Tennessee made up the donor group. For every subset, genomic DNA was evenly distributed across several immunoSEQ plates. The assay was immunoSEQ multiplex PCR, and TCRdb's table has in-frame clones only and misses some. The table lists roughly 1.5 million clones, approximately 98% of them singletons. The V end lost 1 base, the J end lost 4 bases, and 9 bases lay between the germline ends. This CDR3 is built from 14 residues. CDR1 is SGHDT and CDR2 is YYEEEE in the germline V gene. The receptor's source is a man aged 25 to 40 in good health. Sequenced input: naive CD4+ T cells sorted from blood. Specified subset: CD45RA+ positively selected. This chain links TRBV5-6 with TRBJ1-3; no firm D call. Here the CDR3 reads CASSLISSGNTIYF. The CDR3 region has the DNA TGTGCCAGCAGCTTGATCTCTTCGGGAAACACCATATATTTT. The full variable domain, in which reference TRBV5-6 and TRBJ1-3 provide the parts outside the CDR3, is DAGVTQSPTHLIKTRGQQVTLRCSPKSGHDTVSWYQQALGQGPQFIFQYYEEEERQRGNFPDRFSGHQFPNYSSELNVNALLLGDSALYLCASSLISSGNTIYFGEGSWLTVV.